What follows describes a single TCR beta chain. Trimming removed 0 bases at V and 7 bases at J, with 9 bases between. The CDR3 is 12 amino acids. Germline V gives CDR1 GTSNPN, CDR2 SVGIG (reference sequence). This record belongs to a study of blood T cells in healthy people across ages. A second roughly 7 to 12 cycle PCR used barcoded and J-beta primers. Via MiXCR, TCRdb re-called the 5' RACE reads, giving one row per CDR3 protein. The sample lists about 930,000 distinct CDR3 sequences, 25% to 30% seen once, with 10% in the top ten. This sample also appeared in a second study, on T cells of mothers and their children.

The chain has TRBV30 and TRBJ1-1; D is unclear. The origin of this receptor is a woman aged 40 to 50 in good health. Material for sequencing was blood. The CDR3 loop is CAWSVRRIEAFF. CDR3 coding DNA: TGTGCCTGGAGTGTACGGCGGATTGAAGCTTTCTTT. The variable domain in full, completed from reference TRBV30 and TRBJ1-1, reads SQTIHQWPATLVQPVGSPLSLECTVEGTSNPNLYWYRQAAGRGLQLLFYSVGIGQISSEVPQNLSASRPQDRQFILSSKKLLLSDSGFYLCAWSVRRIEAFFGQGTRLTVV.